These 2 T cell receptor beta chains originate from one sample sequenced in a study of T-cell memory formation after mild COVID-19. TCRdb fed the 5' RACE reads into MiXCR, producing one record per CDR3 protein. The profile shows hundreds of thousands of distinct CDR3 sequences, around 15% of them singletons. The specimen was PBMCs or a T cell subset sorted from them (not recorded which). The source is a man aged 18 to 29 who had mild COVID-19 (a few samples of this study predate the infection). Cell type and time point are not known.

This clonotype was detected ten times or more. V usage is TRBV7-6 and J usage is TRBJ2-2; 12 bases fit TRBD2. Germline CDR1 is SGHVS and CDR2 is FNYEAQ. The CDR3 runs to 17 residues. V was clipped by 3 bases and J by 0 bases; unmatched bases: 2. This CDR3 is CASSLTSGGSNTGELFF. DNA of the CDR3: TGTGCCAGCAGCTTGACTAGCGGGGGATCGAACACCGGGGAGCTGTTTTTT.

This clonotype has just a few counts. The gene calls are TRBV6-5 and TRBJ2-5, with D perhaps being TRBD1 or TRBD2 (6 bases each). V was clipped by 2 bases and J by 5 bases, with 15 bases between them. Germline CDR1 reads MNHEY; CDR2 reads SVGAGI. CDR3 length equals 15 residues. The CDR3 DNA reads TGTGCCAGCAGTTACCTCGGGGCCGGGGGCGAGACCCAGTACTTC. Its translation: CASSYLGAGGETQYF.